These 5 T cell receptor beta chains were all obtained from the same sample, sequenced in a study of T cell changes during pregnancy in multiple sclerosis. Generated by immunoSEQ multiplex PCR, the TCRdb table keeps only in-frame clones and is missing some. The sample has about 68,000 clones, about 90% seen once. The sequencing used peripheral blood, collected in the second trimester of pregnancy. The receptors were sampled from a female donor in good health, enrolled as a control in a pregnancy study.

The chain is built from TRBV5-4 and TRBJ1-1; the D is unclear. The V gene lost 0 bases and the J gene lost 1 base, with 10 bases spanning the gap. The CDR3 runs to 15 residues. Germline CDR1 reads SGHNT; CDR2 reads YYREEE (reference sequence). CDR3 sequence: CASSLVVGGNTEAFF. CDR3 DNA sequence: TGTGCCAGCAGCTTGGTGGTGGGAGGGAACACTGAAGCTTTCTTT.

The chain recombines TRBV2 with TRBJ2-3, with 10 bases matching TRBD2. This CDR3 spans 15 amino acids. V lost 7 bases and J lost 11; bases outside the gene matches: 15. In germline, CDR1 is SNHLY, CDR2 FYNNEI. The CDR3 DNA is TGTGCCAGCACTGTGGGTCTAGCGGGAGAATTCCGGCAGTATTTT. Amino acid sequence: CASTVGLAGEFRQYF.

The chain is built from TRBV28 and TRBJ2-2; maybe TRBD1 (6 bases). CDR1 and CDR2 (germline): MDHEN, SYDVKM. The CDR3 sequence is 16 residues long. V lost 1 base and J lost 6, with 15 bases in between. CDR3: CASSLYGQGLSGELFF. For the CDR3, the DNA is TGTGCCAGCAGTTTATATGGCCAGGGGCTCTCCGGGGAGCTGTTTTTT.

The chain recombines TRBV19 with TRBJ1-3, with D possibly TRBD1 on 5 matching bases. V lost 4 bases and J 4 bases, leaving 20 bases between the germline ends. The CDR3 totals 17 residues. CDR1 is LNHDA and CDR2 is SQIVND in the germline V gene (reference sequence). The CDR3 sequence: CASSRNRDYGSGNTIYF. As DNA, the CDR3 is TGTGCCAGTAGTAGGAACCGGGACTACGGGTCCGGAAACACCATATATTTT.

The chain has TRBV25-1 and TRBJ1-4; 9 nucleotides match TRBD1. This CDR3 is built from 14 residues. CDR1 is MGHDK, CDR2 SYGVNS, per germline. Trimming took 8 bases from V and 8 from J; bases not matched to a gene: 9. The CDR3 DNA is TGTGCCAGCGATCCCGGGACAGGGAACGAAAAACTGTTTTTT. Protein sequence: CASDPGTGNEKLFF.